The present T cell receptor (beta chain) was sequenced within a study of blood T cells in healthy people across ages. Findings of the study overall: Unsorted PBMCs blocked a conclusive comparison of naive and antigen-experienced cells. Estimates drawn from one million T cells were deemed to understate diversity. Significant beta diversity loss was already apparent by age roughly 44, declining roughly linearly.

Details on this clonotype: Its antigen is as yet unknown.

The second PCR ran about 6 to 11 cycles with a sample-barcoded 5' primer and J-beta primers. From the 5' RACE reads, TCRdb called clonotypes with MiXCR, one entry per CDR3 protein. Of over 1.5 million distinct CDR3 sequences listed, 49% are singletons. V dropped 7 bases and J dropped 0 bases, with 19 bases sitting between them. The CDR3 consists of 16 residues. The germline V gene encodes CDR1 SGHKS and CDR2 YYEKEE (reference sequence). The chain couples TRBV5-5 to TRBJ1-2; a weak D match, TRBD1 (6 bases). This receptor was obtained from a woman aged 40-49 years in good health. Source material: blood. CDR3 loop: CASGPSGAGANYGYTF. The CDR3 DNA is TGTGCCAGCGGCCCGTCGGGGGCTGGGGCTAACTATGGCTACACCTTC.